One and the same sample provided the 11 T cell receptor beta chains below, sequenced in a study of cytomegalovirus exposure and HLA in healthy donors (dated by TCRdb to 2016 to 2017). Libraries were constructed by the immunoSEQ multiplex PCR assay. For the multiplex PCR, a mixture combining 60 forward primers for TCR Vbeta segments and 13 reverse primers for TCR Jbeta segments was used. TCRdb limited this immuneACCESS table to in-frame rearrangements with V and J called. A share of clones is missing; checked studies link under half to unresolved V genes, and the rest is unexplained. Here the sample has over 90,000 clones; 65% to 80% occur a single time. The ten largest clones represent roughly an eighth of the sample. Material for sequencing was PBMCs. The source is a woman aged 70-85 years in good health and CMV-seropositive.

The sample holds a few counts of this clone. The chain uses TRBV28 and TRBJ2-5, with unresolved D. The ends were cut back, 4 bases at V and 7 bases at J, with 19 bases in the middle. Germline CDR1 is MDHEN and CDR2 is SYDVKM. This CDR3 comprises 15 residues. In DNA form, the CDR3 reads TGTGCCAGCAGTTCACCCGGCGCAGGTCTTGGGACCCAGTACTTC. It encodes CASSSPGAGLGTQYF.

The CDR3 nucleotides read TGTGCCAGCAGCTTCGGACAGCTTGCAACTAATGAAAAACTGTTTTTT. As protein: CASSFGQLATNEKLFF. The J gene is TRBJ1-4, the V gene TRBV11-2; D may be TRBD1 (6 bases). V shed 3 bases and J shed 0 bases, with 11 bases lying between them. CDR3 size: 16 residues. CDR1 is SGHAT and CDR2 is FQNNGV in the germline V gene.

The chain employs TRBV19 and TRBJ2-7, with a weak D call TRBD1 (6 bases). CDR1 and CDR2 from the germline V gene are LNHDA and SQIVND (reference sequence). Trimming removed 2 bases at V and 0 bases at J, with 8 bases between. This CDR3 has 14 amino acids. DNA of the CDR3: TGTGCCAGTAGTATAACAGGGAGCTCCTACGAGCAGTACTTC. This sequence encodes CASSITGSSYEQYF.

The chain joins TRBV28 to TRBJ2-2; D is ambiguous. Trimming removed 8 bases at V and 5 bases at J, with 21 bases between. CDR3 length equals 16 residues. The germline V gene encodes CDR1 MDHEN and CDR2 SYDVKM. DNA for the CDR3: TGTGCCAGCGGGCCCCCGTACGACCCTGGAACCGGGGAGCTGTTTTTT. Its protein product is CASGPPYDPGTGELFF.

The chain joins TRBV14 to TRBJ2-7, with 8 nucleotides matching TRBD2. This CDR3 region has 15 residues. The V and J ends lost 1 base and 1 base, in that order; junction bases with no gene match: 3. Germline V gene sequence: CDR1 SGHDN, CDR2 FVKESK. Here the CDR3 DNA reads TGTGCCAGCAGCCAAGCGCCTAGCGGGTCCTACGAGCAGTACTTC. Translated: CASSQAPSGSYEQYF.

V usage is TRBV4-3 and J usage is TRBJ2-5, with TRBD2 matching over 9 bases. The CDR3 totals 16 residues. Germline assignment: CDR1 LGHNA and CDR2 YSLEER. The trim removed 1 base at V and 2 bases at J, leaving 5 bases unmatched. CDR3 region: CASSQGWAGGQETQYF. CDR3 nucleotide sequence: TGCGCCAGCAGCCAAGGTTGGGCGGGGGGGCAAGAGACCCAGTACTTC.

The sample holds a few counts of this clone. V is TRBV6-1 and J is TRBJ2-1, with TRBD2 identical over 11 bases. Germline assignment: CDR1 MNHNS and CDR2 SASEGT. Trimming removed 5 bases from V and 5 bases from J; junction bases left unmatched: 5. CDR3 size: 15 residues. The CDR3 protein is CASSQGTSGHNEQFF. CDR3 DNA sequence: TGTGCCAGCAGTCAAGGGACTAGCGGACACAATGAGCAGTTCTTC.

The CDR3 loop reads CASSVGLAGGSTDTQYF. As DNA, the CDR3 is TGCGCCAGCAGCGTGGGACTAGCGGGGGGAAGCACAGATACGCAGTATTTT. The rearrangement links TRBV5-1 to TRBJ2-3, with 15 bases aligning to TRBD2. The germline V gene has CDR1 SGHRS and CDR2 YFSETQ. This CDR3 comprises 17 residues. J was trimmed by 0 bases and V by 4 bases; bases with no gene match: 3.

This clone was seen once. In nucleotides, the CDR3 is TGTGCCAGCAGCTCTTACGAGGCCGAAAAACTGTTTTTT. This translates into CASSSYEAEKLFF. This sequence joins TRBV27 and TRBJ1-4, with D unclear. The V gene's germline CDR1 is MNHEY and CDR2 SMNVEV (reference sequence). Deletions cut 6 bases from V and 8 bases from J, with 13 bases between. CDR3 length equals 13 residues.

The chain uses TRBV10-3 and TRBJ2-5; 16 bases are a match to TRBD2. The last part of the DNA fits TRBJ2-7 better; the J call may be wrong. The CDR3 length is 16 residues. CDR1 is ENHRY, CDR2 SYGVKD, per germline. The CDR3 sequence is CAISWGLAGGPYEQYF. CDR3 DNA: TGTGCCATCAGTTGGGGACTAGCGGGGGGGCCGTACGAGCAGTACTTC.

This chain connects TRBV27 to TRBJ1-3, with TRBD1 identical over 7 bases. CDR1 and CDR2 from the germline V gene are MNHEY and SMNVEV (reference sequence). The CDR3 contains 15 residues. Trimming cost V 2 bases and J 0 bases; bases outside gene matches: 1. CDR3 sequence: CASSLGQDSGNTIYF. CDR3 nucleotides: TGTGCCAGCAGTTTAGGACAGGACTCTGGAAACACCATATATTTT.